This TCR beta chain stems from a study of cytomegalovirus exposure and HLA in healthy donors. The PCR contained 60 Vbeta and 13 Jbeta primers. Measured with immunoSEQ multiplex PCR; TCRdb has only the in-frame clones, and not every one. The sample yields under 150,000 clones, about 81% seen once. J was trimmed by 5 bases and V by 3 bases; bases with no gene match: 10. The CDR3 loop spans 16 amino acids. Germline assignment: CDR1 SNHLY and CDR2 FYNNEI. J is TRBJ2-3 and V is TRBV2; 8 nucleotides agree with TRBD2. This clonotype was sampled from a woman aged 50 to 60 in good health and CMV-seropositive. Specimen: PBMCs. The CDR3 DNA follows: TGTGCCAGCAGTGATGTCTACGCGGGAGGCGAAGATACGCAGTATTTT. Translation gives CASSDVYAGGEDTQYF.